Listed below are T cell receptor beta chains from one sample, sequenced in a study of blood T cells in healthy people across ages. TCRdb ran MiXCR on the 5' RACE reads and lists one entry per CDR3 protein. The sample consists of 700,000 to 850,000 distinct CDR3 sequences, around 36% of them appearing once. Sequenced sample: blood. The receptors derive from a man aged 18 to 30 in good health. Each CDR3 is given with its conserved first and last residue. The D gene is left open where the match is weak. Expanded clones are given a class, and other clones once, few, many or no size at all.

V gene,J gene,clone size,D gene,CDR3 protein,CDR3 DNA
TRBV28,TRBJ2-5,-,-,CASRIPRGSTQYF,TGTGCCAGCAGAATTCCTCGGGGGTCCACCCAGTACTTC
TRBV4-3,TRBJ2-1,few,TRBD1,CASSQDLGGAYNEQFF,TGCGCCAGCAGCCAAGATCTAGGGGGCGCCTACAATGAGCAGTTCTTC
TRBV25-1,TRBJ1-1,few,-,CASSAQGKGFF,TGTGCCAGCAGTGCCCAGGGGAAAGGTTTCTTT
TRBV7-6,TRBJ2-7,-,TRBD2,CASSFGGLAGGEQYF,TGTGCCAGCAGCTTCGGGGGACTAGCGGGGGGCGAGCAGTACTTC
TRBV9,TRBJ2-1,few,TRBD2,CASSGTSGGTNEQFF,TGTGCCAGCAGCGGGACTAGCGGGGGTACCAATGAGCAGTTCTTC
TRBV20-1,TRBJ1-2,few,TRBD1,CSASGTAIYGYTF,TGCAGTGCTAGCGGGACAGCAATCTATGGCTACACCTTC
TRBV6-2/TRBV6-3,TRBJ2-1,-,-,CASTNPNNEQFF,TGTGCCAGCACTAATCCTAACAATGAGCAGTTCTTC
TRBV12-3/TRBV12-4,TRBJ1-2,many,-,CASSLYNGYTF,TGTGCCAGCAGTTTATATAATGGCTACACCTTC
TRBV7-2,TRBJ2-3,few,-,CASSLEVTTDTQYF,TGTGCCAGCAGCTTAGAGGTGACCACAGATACGCAGTATTTT
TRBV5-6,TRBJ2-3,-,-,CASSLGWSDTQYF,TGTGCCAGCAGCTTGGGGTGGTCAGATACGCAGTATTTT
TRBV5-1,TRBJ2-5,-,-,CASSSTATQETQYF,TGCGCCAGCAGCTCGACAGCTACCCAAGAGACCCAGTACTTC
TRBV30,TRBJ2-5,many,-,CAWSVQQETQYF,TGTGCCTGGAGTGTACAGCAAGAGACCCAGTACTTC
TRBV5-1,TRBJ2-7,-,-,CASSAGGQSSYNEQYF,TGCGCCAGCAGCGCCGGGGGGCAGAGCTCCTACAATGAGCAGTACTTC
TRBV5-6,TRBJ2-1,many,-,CASSPVWIDNEQFF,TGTGCCAGCAGCCCGGTCTGGATAGACAATGAGCAGTTCTTC
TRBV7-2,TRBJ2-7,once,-,CAGSLVGGQWFEQYF,TGTGCCGGCAGCTTAGTGGGGGGGCAGTGGTTCGAGCAGTACTTC
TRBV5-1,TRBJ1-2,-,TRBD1,CASSLTGEVGYTF,TGCGCCAGCAGCCTTACAGGGGAAGTTGGCTACACCTTC
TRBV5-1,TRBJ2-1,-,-,CASSLAGGLTPIDYNEQFF,TGCGCCAGCAGCTTGGCCGGGGGGCTAACCCCGATCGATTACAATGAGCAGTTCTTC
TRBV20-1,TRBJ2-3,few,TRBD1,CSARDGTDSRNTQYF,TGCAGTGCTAGAGATGGGACAGATAGTAGGAATACGCAGTATTTT
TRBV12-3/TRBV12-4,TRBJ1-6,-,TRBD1,CASTPGGGTYNSPLHF,TGTGCCAGCACCCCAGGGGGGGGGACCTATAATTCACCCCTCCACTTT
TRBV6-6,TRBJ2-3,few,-,CASRGLAASTDTQYF,TGTGCCAGCAGAGGTTTAGCGGCATCCACAGATACGCAGTATTTT
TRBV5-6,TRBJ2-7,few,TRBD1,CASSHRGSGSYEQYF,TGTGCCAGCAGTCACAGGGGAAGTGGCTCCTACGAGCAGTACTTC
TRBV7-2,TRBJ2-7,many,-,CASSLGGWQLSYEQYF,TGTGCCAGCAGCTTAGGAGGCTGGCAGCTTTCCTACGAGCAGTACTTC
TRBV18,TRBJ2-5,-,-,CASSPQREETQYF,TGTGCCAGCTCACCTCAGAGGGAAGAGACCCAGTACTTC
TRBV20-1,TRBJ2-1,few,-,CSARDGGRGEGGSYNEQFF,TGCAGTGCTAGAGATGGGGGGAGAGGGGAGGGGGGCTCCTACAATGAGCAGTTCTTC
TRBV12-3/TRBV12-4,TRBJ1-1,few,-,CASSLQGVNTEAFF,TGTGCCAGCAGTCTACAGGGAGTCAACACTGAAGCTTTCTTT